Following are 27 T cell receptor beta chains from one sample sequenced in a study of CD8 T cells in Susac syndrome. It was with random hexamers that 0.5 to 1 ug RNA was reverse transcribed. TCRdb re-analysed the immunoSEQ multiplex PCR reads in MiXCR, keeping a single row per CDR3 protein. The sample comprises more than 150,000 distinct CDR3 sequences, around 95% of which are singletons, and 0.21% rests with the top ten. Sequenced material: CD8+ T cells from PBMCs. The origin of the receptors is a human donor with multiple sclerosis.

This clonotype was counted once. V usage is TRBV20-1 and J usage is TRBJ1-1; 8 nucleotides agree with TRBD1. CDR1 is DFQATT and CDR2 is SNEGSKA in the germline V gene (reference sequence). The CDR3 length is 13 residues. V shed 3 bases, J shed 4 bases, and the junction held 4 bases outside the gene matches. Written as DNA, the CDR3 is TGCAGTGCTAGGGCCACAGGGGGCACTGAAGCTTTCTTT. Protein product: CSARATGGTEAFF.

The chain joins TRBV4-1 to TRBJ2-7; no clear D gene. This CDR3 spans 16 amino acids. V was pared by 2 bases and J by 1 base, with 15 bases between. The germline CDR1 and CDR2 sequences are MGHRA and YSYEKL. In DNA, the CDR3 is TGCGCCAGCAGCCAAAGTTCGAACCGGAGATCCTACGAGCAGTACTTC. Protein: CASSQSSNRRSYEQYF.

The V gene is TRBV7-6, the J gene TRBJ2-7, with unresolved D. The germline V gene has CDR1 SGHVS and CDR2 FNYEAQ. CDR3 length equals 15 residues. Trimming took 1 base from V and 1 from J, leaving 11 bases between them. CDR3 in amino acids: CASSLERSPSYEQYF. The CDR3 DNA reads as TGTGCCAGCAGCTTAGAACGGTCGCCGTCCTACGAGCAGTACTTC. Based on the CDR3 plus reference TRBV7-6 and TRBJ2-7, the full variable domain is GAGVSQSPRYKVTKRGQDVALRCDPISGHVSLYWYRQALGQGPEFLTYFNYEAQQDKSGLPNDRFSAERPEGSISTLTIQRTEQRDSAMYRCASSLERSPSYEQYFGPGTRLTVT.

The V call is TRBV28, the J call TRBJ2-2; D gene ambiguous. V shed 1 base and J shed 10 bases, with 4 bases lying between them. CDR3 length: 11 residues. From germline, CDR1 is MDHEN and CDR2 SYDVKM. CDR3 DNA: TGTGCCAGCAGTTTATATGCGGAGCTGTTTTTT. Residues: CASSLYAELFF.

This chain joins TRBV9 and TRBJ1-1, with D maybe TRBD1 (5 bases). V dropped 3 bases and J dropped 1 base, with 16 bases sitting between them. Germline-derived CDR1 and CDR2 are SGDLS and YYNGEE. This CDR3 has 16 residues. The CDR3, as DNA: TGTGCCAGCAGCGCGGGGGGAGGACAATCGAACACTGAAGCTTTCTTT. It yields the protein CASSAGGGQSNTEAFF.

V is TRBV4-1 and J is TRBJ2-1, with D possibly matching TRBD1 (6 bases). Germline V gene sequence: CDR1 MGHRA, CDR2 YSYEKL. Trimming cost V 1 base and J 12 bases, with 16 bases left between them. The CDR3 totals 14 residues. CDR3 sequence reads: CASSQGTTGSGQFF. Written as DNA, the CDR3 is TGCGCCAGCAGCCAAGGAACAACAGGGTCGGGGCAGTTCTTC.

The chain links TRBV12-3 or TRBV12-4 to TRBJ1-2, with unresolved D. The CDR3 is 11 amino acids. V lost 5 bases to trimming and J lost 4 bases, with 5 bases between them. CDR3 DNA: TGTGCCAGCAGTCGAACCTATGGCTACACCTTC. Translating gives CASSRTYGYTF.

CDR3 sequence (DNA): TGCAGTGCCCCCGACAGGGCGGCCGTGGAGTACTTC. This codes for CSAPDRAAVEYF. V is TRBV20-1 and J is TRBJ2-5; 7 bases line up with TRBD1. The CDR3 has 12 amino acids. The J segment lost 12 bases and the V segment lost 6 bases, leaving 13 bases of the junction unmatched. Germline assignment: CDR1 DFQATT and CDR2 SNEGSKA (reference sequence).

This sequence joins TRBV6-5 and TRBJ2-1; 8 bases align to TRBD1. CDR3 length equals 14 residues. Germline-derived CDR1 and CDR2 are MNHEY and SVGAGI. V shed 8 bases and J 1 base; nucleotides not matched to a gene: 4. The CDR3, as DNA: TGTGCCAGCTCCGGGACAGGTTCCTACAATGAGCAGTTCTTC. This sequence encodes CASSGTGSYNEQFF.

V is TRBV6-5 and J is TRBJ2-2; tentative D call: TRBD2 (5 bases). Deletions cut 1 base from V and 2 bases from J, with 11 bases between. The germline gives CDR1 MNHEY, CDR2 SVGAGI. This CDR3 comprises 16 residues. CDR3: CASSYYGKGNTGELFF. The CDR3 bases are TGTGCCAGCAGTTACTACGGGAAGGGAAACACCGGGGAGCTGTTTTTT.

J is TRBJ2-7 and V is TRBV12-3 or TRBV12-4; TRBD1 or TRBD2 may be the D gene (5 bases each). The CDR3 spans 12 residues. V lost 10 bases, J lost 1 base, and 11 bases lay in between. The CDR3 nucleotides read TGTGCCACCCGGGACGGTTCCTACGAGCAGTACTTC. It translates to CATRDGSYEQYF.

The chain recombines TRBV2 with TRBJ2-3; 11 bases agree with TRBD2. CDR1 SNHLY and CDR2 FYNNEI come from the germline V gene. Unmatched junction bases numbered 2, after V lost 5 bases and J lost 1 base. The CDR3 length is 15 residues. CDR3 in amino acids: CASSKLAGGTDTQYF. For the CDR3, the DNA is TGTGCCAGCAGTAAACTAGCGGGGGGCACAGATACGCAGTATTTT.

The rearrangement uses TRBV10-3 and TRBJ2-1; D uncertain. Trimming pared 3 bases from V and 5 bases from J, leaving 14 bases between. CDR1 is ENHRY, CDR2 SYGVKD, per germline. The CDR3 extends over 15 amino acids. CDR3 bases: TGTGCCATCAGTGACTTGGTGGACGTGAACAATGAGCAGTTCTTC. Its translation is CAISDLVDVNNEQFF.

This chain joins TRBV29-1 and TRBJ2-1; D not resolved. The CDR3 sequence is 14 residues long. Trimming shortened V by 6 bases and J by 5 bases, and 17 bases separated the two germline ends. The germline V gene has CDR1 SQVTM and CDR2 ANQGSEA. The DNA for the CDR3 is TGCAGCGTCGCCAGGCTAATTCAGAACAATGAGCAGTTCTTC. This gives the protein CSVARLIQNNEQFF.

CDR3 sequence (DNA): TGTGCCAGCAGCGTGGGACTTGGTGAGCAGTTCTTC. It is translated as CASSVGLGEQFF. This chain joins TRBV5-4 and TRBJ2-1, with a tentative D call TRBD2 (6 bases). The V end was cut by 4 bases, the J end by 9 bases, with 11 bases between. Germline V CDR1 and CDR2: SGHNT, YYREEE (reference sequence). The length of the CDR3 is 12 residues.

This rearrangement joins TRBV19 to TRBJ1-6; D is uncertain. Germline V gene data show CDR1 as LNHDA and CDR2 as SQIVND (reference sequence). This CDR3 is built from 13 residues. Trimming cost V 7 bases and J 7 bases, with 11 bases left between them. The CDR3 DNA reads as TGTGCCAGTATGGGCAGGCGGAATTCACCCCTCCACTTT. Translated: CASMGRRNSPLHF. Drawing the rest from reference TRBV19 and TRBJ1-6, the complete variable domain is DGGITQSPKYLFRKEGQNVTLSCEQNLNHDAMYWYRQDPGQGLRLIYYSQIVNDFQKGDIAEGYSVSREKKESFPLTVTSAQKNPTAFYLCASMGRRNSPLHFGNGTRLTVT.

The chain links TRBV6-5 to TRBJ1-1; D might be TRBD1 (5 bases). The ends were cut back, 8 bases at V and 3 bases at J, with 10 bases in the middle. The germline V gene encodes CDR1 MNHEY and CDR2 SVGAGI. CDR3 length: 12 amino acids. The CDR3 DNA reads as TGTGCCAGCGGCCAGGGCTACACTGAAGCTTTCTTT. Its protein is CASGQGYTEAFF.

The CDR3 bases are TGCAGTGCTAGACCGGGACACACCTACGAGCAGTACTTC. Translated: CSARPGHTYEQYF. The chain joins TRBV20-1 to TRBJ2-7; tentative D call: TRBD1 (6 bases). In germline, CDR1 is DFQATT, CDR2 SNEGSKA (reference sequence). CDR3 length: 13 residues. Trimming stripped 2 bases from V and 2 bases from J, with 10 bases between.

This clonotype has more than one count but fewer than ten. V usage is TRBV27 and J usage is TRBJ1-2, with 7 bases that match TRBD1. V dropped 3 bases and J dropped 2; count of bases not matched to a gene: 3. This CDR3 contains 14 residues. Germline assignment: CDR1 MNHEY and CDR2 SMNVEV (reference sequence). CDR3 in amino acids: CASSLQGGNYGYTF. The DNA of the CDR3 is TGTGCCAGCAGTTTGCAGGGGGGAAACTATGGCTACACCTTC.

The J gene is TRBJ2-4, the V gene TRBV11-3; 8 nucleotides line up with TRBD1. From germline, CDR1 is SGHNT and CDR2 YENEEA. V lost 5 bases, J lost 3 bases, and 6 bases stayed unmatched. The CDR3 loop spans 15 amino acids. The CDR3: CASSPGQEGKNIQYF. In nucleotides, the CDR3 is TGTGCCAGCAGCCCGGGACAGGAAGGCAAAAACATTCAGTACTTC.

V usage is TRBV7-9 and J usage is TRBJ1-6; perhaps TRBD1 as D (5 bases). Trimming removed 2 bases at V and 8 bases at J, with 16 bases between. In germline, CDR1 is SEHNR, CDR2 FQNEAQ (reference sequence). This CDR3 is 16 amino acids long. The DNA of the CDR3 is TGTGCCAGCAGCTTACTTCGGGCAGGGCGAGATTCACCCCTCCACTTT. Its protein is CASSLLRAGRDSPLHF.

This clonotype appeared once. V is TRBV27 and J is TRBJ2-7; D unresolved. The CDR3 extends over 13 amino acids. Germline V gives CDR1 MNHEY, CDR2 SMNVEV (reference sequence). The germline V and J ends were trimmed by 0 bases and 7 bases, with 10 bases remaining between them. In nucleotides, the CDR3 is TGTGCCAGCAGTTTATCGATGCGGAATGAGCAGTACTTC. Protein: CASSLSMRNEQYF.

J is TRBJ1-6 and V is TRBV20-1, with D tentatively TRBD1 (5 bases). Germline lookup yields CDR1 DFQATT and CDR2 SNEGSKA (reference sequence). CDR3 length: 17 amino acids. Trimming stripped 0 bases from V and 0 bases from J, with 12 bases between. CDR3 protein: CSARDRAMSSYNSPLHF. CDR3 DNA: TGCAGTGCTAGAGACAGGGCGATGAGCTCCTATAATTCACCCCTCCACTTT.

V gene TRBV7-9 combines with J gene TRBJ2-4; D not certain. This CDR3 has 12 residues. Trimming cost V 4 bases and J 4 bases, with 5 bases left between them. Per the germline V gene, CDR1 is SEHNR and CDR2 is FQNEAQ (reference sequence). CDR3 sequence: CASSSDKNIQYF. The CDR3 nucleotides read TGTGCCAGCAGCTCAGATAAAAACATTCAGTACTTC.

The chain recombines TRBV7-3 with TRBJ2-1, with TRBD2 identical over 11 bases. Germline CDR1 is SGHTA and CDR2 is FQGTGA. The length of the CDR3 is 15 residues. V lost 7 bases, J lost 6 bases, and 8 bases stayed unmatched. The CDR3 spells CASTDSGGAGNEQFF. CDR3 sequence (DNA): TGTGCCAGCACCGATAGCGGGGGGGCCGGCAATGAGCAGTTCTTC.

The sample holds one count of this clonotype. One end of the junction varies from germline; a read error may be responsible. The chain employs TRBV7-2 and TRBJ2-5; 9 nucleotides agree with TRBD2. This CDR3 contains 14 residues. Germline V gene sequence: CDR1 SGHTA, CDR2 FQGNSA. The CDR3 DNA follows: TGTGCCAGCAGCCTAGCGGGGCTCCAAGAGACCCAGTACTTC. This gives the protein CASSLAGLQETQYF.

J is TRBJ2-3 and V is TRBV7-9, with D perhaps being TRBD1 or TRBD2 (5 bases each). Per the germline V gene, CDR1 is SEHNR and CDR2 is FQNEAQ (reference sequence). The V end was cut by 4 bases, the J end by 9 bases, with 26 bases between. The CDR3 loop spans 17 amino acids. In nucleotides, the CDR3 is TGTGCCAGCAGCTCAGAGAGGGACCGCCGGAGCCCATGGACGCAGTATTTT. Residues: CASSSERDRRSPWTQYF.